Listed below are T cell receptor beta chains from one sample, sequenced in a study of post-analysis software for immune sequencing data. TCRdb itself ran the PCR reads through MiXCR, one entry per CDR3 protein. The data show more than 500,000 distinct CDR3 sequences, 30% to 40% seen once. Sequenced material: blood. Receptor source: a girl under 18 with multiple sclerosis. Each CDR3 is given with its conserved first and last residue. A D gene is named only where the DNA matches it firmly. Only some rows state a clone size, as once, few, many or a class for expanded clones.

TRBV12-3/TRBV12-4	.	TRBJ2-4	.	CASRDGGLSAAKNIQYF	TGTGCCAGCAGAGACGGGGGGCTCAGTGCAGCCAAAAACATTCAGTACTTC
TRBV9	.	TRBJ1-2	.	CASSVAQGRGGYTF	TGTGCCAGCAGCGTAGCCCAGGGGCGGGGTGGCTACACCTTC
TRBV11-2	few	TRBJ2-5	TRBD2	CASSYRFASGYSGIQETQYF	TGTGCCAGCAGCTACCGATTCGCTAGCGGGTATTCCGGCATCCAAGAGACCCAGTACTTC
TRBV5-1	.	TRBJ2-1	TRBD1	CASSLGDRHEQFF	TGCGCCAGCAGCTTAGGGGACAGGCATGAGCAGTTCTTC
TRBV29-1	few	TRBJ2-7	.	CSVYVGNSYEQYF	TGCAGCGTTTATGTCGGCAACTCCTACGAGCAGTACTTC
TRBV7-9	few	TRBJ1-1	.	CASSLYSGGADTEAFF	TGTGCCAGCAGCTTATATTCCGGCGGGGCGGACACTGAAGCTTTCTTT
TRBV10-3	.	TRBJ2-5	.	CATHGDGLKETQYF	TGTGCCACCCATGGGGACGGTTTAAAAGAGACCCAGTACTTC
TRBV6-5	few	TRBJ1-2	TRBD1	CASSYNRGPGGVYGYTF	TGTGCCAGCAGTTACAACAGGGGGCCGGGGGGGGTCTATGGCTACACCTTC
TRBV6-5	many	TRBJ2-3	.	CASSYRRGTRPDTQYF	TGTGCCAGCAGTTACAGGAGGGGCACTCGTCCAGATACGCAGTATTTT
TRBV18	.	TRBJ2-1	.	CASSPLPNEQFF	TGTGCCAGCTCACCGCTACCAAATGAGCAGTTCTTC
TRBV6-5	.	TRBJ1-2	TRBD1	CASSYYRDRAPEGYTF	TGTGCCAGCAGTTACTACCGGGACAGGGCGCCCGAGGGCTACACCTTC
TRBV20-1	few	TRBJ1-5	.	CSADLPNRPYSNQPQHF	TGCAGTGCCGACCTACCAAACAGACCATATAGCAATCAGCCCCAGCATTTT
TRBV6-5	.	TRBJ2-3	.	CASSSTLADLTDTQYF	TGTGCCAGCAGTTCCACTTTAGCGGACCTCACAGATACGCAGTATTTT
TRBV2	few	TRBJ2-3	.	CASWGRTKGDTQYF	TGTGCCAGCTGGGGCAGGACCAAAGGAGATACGCAGTATTTT
TRBV5-1	.	TRBJ2-1	.	CASSLNPHVVNLNNEQFF	TGCGCCAGCAGCTTGAATCCCCACGTCGTCAACCTCAACAATGAGCAGTTCTTC
TRBV7-2	.	TRBJ2-5	TRBD1	CASSPDGTGGETQYF	TGTGCCAGCAGCCCAGATGGGACAGGGGGAGAGACCCAGTACTTC
TRBV5-6	many	TRBJ2-5	.	CASSLGSEETQYF	TGTGCCAGCAGCTTGGGATCCGAAGAGACCCAGTACTTC
TRBV7-9	.	TRBJ1-1	.	CASSLGTEGYVRTEAFF	TGTGCCAGCAGCTTAGGGACGGAGGGGTACGTACGAACTGAAGCTTTCTTT
TRBV7-2	.	TRBJ2-7	TRBD1	CASSATGFHEQYF	TGTGCCAGCAGCGCGACAGGGTTCCACGAGCAGTACTTC
TRBV3-1	few	TRBJ2-7	TRBD1	CASSDRVSYEQYF	TGTGCCAGCAGCGACAGGGTCTCCTACGAGCAGTACTTC
TRBV20-1	few	TRBJ1-6	TRBD1	CSARLTGQQNSPLHF	TGCAGTGCTAGACTCACGGGACAGCAAAATTCACCCCTCCACTTT
TRBV19	.	TRBJ2-1	.	CASSIEGSSYNEQFF	TGTGCCAGTAGTATAGAGGGCAGCTCCTACAATGAGCAGTTCTTC
TRBV9	.	TRBJ2-1	.	CASSATTFDEGEQFF	TGTGCCAGCAGCGCTACTACGTTTGATGAGGGAGAGCAGTTCTTC
TRBV2	.	TRBJ2-6	.	CASRGRSANVLTF	TGTGCCAGCAGGGGGCGGTCAGCCAACGTCCTGACTTTC
TRBV6-2/TRBV6-3	few	TRBJ2-1	.	CASSYSSLGDNEQFF	TGTGCCAGCAGTTACTCGAGTCTGGGTGACAATGAGCAGTTCTTC
TRBV2	few	TRBJ2-7	.	CASSEGPGTLEQYF	TGTGCCAGCAGTGAAGGGCCAGGGACCCTCGAGCAGTACTTC
TRBV6-5	many	TRBJ2-7	.	CASSYSDGGAGVYEQYF	TGTGCCAGCAGTTACTCGGACGGAGGGGCTGGAGTCTACGAGCAGTACTTC
TRBV9	.	TRBJ2-5	TRBD1	CASSGGTDPQETQYF	TGTGCCAGCAGCGGTGGGACAGACCCCCAAGAGACCCAGTACTTC
TRBV12-3/TRBV12-4	many	TRBJ2-7	.	CASSPTRPPREQYF	TGTGCCAGCAGTCCCACGAGGCCCCCTCGGGAGCAGTACTTC
TRBV6-5	few	TRBJ2-1	.	CASSRVSNEQFF	TGTGCCAGCAGCAGGGTCAGCAATGAGCAGTTCTTC
TRBV24-1	.	TRBJ1-1	.	CATSDPNSEAFF	TGTGCCACCAGTGACCCAAACTCTGAAGCTTTCTTT
TRBV29-1	many	TRBJ2-3	.	CSVESAGALSDTQYF	TGCAGCGTTGAATCCGCGGGGGCCCTTTCAGATACGCAGTATTTT
TRBV20-1	.	TRBJ2-4	TRBD1	CSAYTAGTGNPIAKNIQYF	TGCAGTGCTTACACCGCCGGGACAGGAAACCCAATAGCCAAAAACATTCAGTACTTC